Listed below are T cell receptor beta chains from one sample, sequenced in a study of T cell responses to AZD1222 COVID-19 vaccine. Sequencing used immunoSEQ multiplex PCR; TCRdb keeps in-frame clones, though not all of them. The repertoire includes roughly 140,000 clones, 93% of them detected once, and under 2% sits in the top ten. Sequenced here: peripheral blood, sampled on day 0 of AZD1222 vaccination. Receptors were obtained from an adult in good health. CDR3s include the opening cysteine and the closing phenylalanine or tryptophan. D genes are given only for firm matches. Some rows have no size entry. The others give once, few or many, or a class for an expanded clone.

TRBD1,14,NA,TRBJ1-2,TRBV30,TGTGCCTGGAGTGACCAGGGGGTATCGGTTGGCTACACCTTC,CAWSDQGVSVGYTF
TRBD1,18,NA,TRBJ2-2,TRBV5-1,TGCGCCAGCAGCTTGGGGACAGGGGGATTGGTGGACACCGGGGAGCTGTTTTTT,CASSLGTGGLVDTGELFF
NA,14,NA,TRBJ2-7,TRBV19,TGTGCCAGTAGTATAGGACCCCTTGGGTACGAGCAGTACTTC,CASSIGPLGYEQYF
NA,13,few,TRBJ2-7,TRBV5-5,TGTGCCAGCAGCTTGCAGGGAGCCTACGAGCAGTACTTC,CASSLQGAYEQYF
TRBD1,14,NA,TRBJ2-1,TRBV6-5,TGTGCCAGCAGTTATGGGACAGGGTGGGATGAGCAGTTCTTC,CASSYGTGWDEQFF
NA,13,few,TRBJ1-5,TRBV13,TGTGCCAGCAGCCGGGACGGTAATCAGCCCCAGCATTTT,CASSRDGNQPQHF
TRBD2,16,NA,TRBJ2-3,TRBV6-6,TGTGCCAGCAGTGGATCGGGACTAGCGGGCACAGATACGCAGTATTTT,CASSGSGLAGTDTQYF
NA,14,NA,TRBJ1-1,TRBV6-5,TGTGCCAGCAGATGGGGAATTGGCAACACTGAAGCTTTCTTT,CASRWGIGNTEAFF
NA,14,NA,TRBJ2-5,TRBV5-1,TGCGCCAGCAGCCTGGGGGGGGCCCAAGAGACCCAGTACTTC,CASSLGGAQETQYF
NA,17,NA,TRBJ2-2,TRBV27,TGTGCCAGCAGTTTCGGTCGAGGTAAAACGAACACCGGGGAGCTGTTTTTT,CASSFGRGKTNTGELFF
TRBD1,15,NA,TRBJ2-1,TRBV29-1,TGCAGCGCCCCGTTGACAGGGTCCCTTTTCACTGAGCAGTTCTTC,CSAPLTGSLFTEQFF
TRBD1,14,NA,TRBJ1-6,TRBV9,TGTGCCAGCAGCGCTCACAGGGGGGACTCACCCCTCCACTTT,CASSAHRGDSPLHF
TRBD1,14,NA,TRBJ1-1,TRBV7-8,TGTGCCAGCAGCTCCAGACAGGGGAGGACTGAAGCTTTCTTT,CASSSRQGRTEAFF
NA,13,NA,TRBJ1-1,TRBV19,TGTGCCAGTAGAGGAAGGGCTCACACTGAAGCTTTCTTT,CASRGRAHTEAFF
TRBD2,18,NA,TRBJ2-3,TRBV2,TGTGCCAGCAGGACATATATGCTAGCGGGAGGTTCGTCGGATACGCAGTATTTT,CASRTYMLAGGSSDTQYF
NA,13,once,TRBJ1-2,TRBV6-5,TGTGCCAGCAGAAGGGACAAAGACTATGGCTACACCTTC,CASRRDKDYGYTF
TRBD1,15,NA,TRBJ2-2,TRBV7-2,TGTGCCAGCAGCCCGCAGGGGGCGCGCACCGGGGAGCTGTTTTTT,CASSPQGARTGELFF
NA,13,NA,TRBJ1-2,TRBV12-5,TGTGCTAGTGGTTTGGGTCTTAACTATGGCTACACCTTC,CASGLGLNYGYTF
NA,14,NA,TRBJ1-1,TRBV18,TGTGCCAGCGCAACGGGGGGTTTCGACACTGAAGCTTTCTTT,CASATGGFDTEAFF
NA,15,NA,TRBJ1-2,TRBV19,TGTGCCAGTAGTTTCGGCGGGCAGGGAAGCTATGGCTACACCTTC,CASSFGGQGSYGYTF
TRBD1,13,NA,TRBJ2-7,TRBV5-1,TGCGCCAGCCAGACAGGGTCGTCCTACGAGCAGTACTTC,CASQTGSSYEQYF
NA,14,NA,TRBJ2-5,TRBV7-9,TGTGCCAGCACCCTCCCTCGGGGCGAAGAGACCCAGTACTTC,CASTLPRGEETQYF
NA,13,NA,TRBJ1-1,TRBV18,TGTGCCAGCTCACCCACTGGTAAAGCGGAAGCTTTCTTT,CASSPTGKAEAFF
NA,16,once,TRBJ2-1,TRBV19,TGTGCCAGTAGTATGATGTCGGGAGTCGCACGGGGTGAGCAGTTCTTC,CASSMMSGVARGEQFF
NA,13,NA,TRBJ1-1,TRBV7-3,TGTGCCAGCAGCTTAGACATGAACACTGAAGCTTTCTTT,CASSLDMNTEAFF
NA,15,NA,TRBJ2-5,TRBV6-1,TGTGCCAGCAGTGAAAACAGGGCGGTTGCGGAGACCCAGTACTTC,CASSENRAVAETQYF
TRBD2,18,NA,TRBJ2-1,TRBV9,TGTGCCAGCAGCGTAGGACTAGCGGGGGACCTCTCCTACAATGAGCAGTTCTTC,CASSVGLAGDLSYNEQFF
TRBD1,15,NA,TRBJ1-1,TRBV7-8,TGTGCCAGCAGCTTAGTTGACAGGGGAGCCACTGAAGCTTTCTTT,CASSLVDRGATEAFF
NA,14,NA,TRBJ2-3,TRBV7-9,TGTGCCAGCAGCTCGGGCCTTCGCACAGATACGCAGTATTTT,CASSSGLRTDTQYF
NA,14,NA,TRBJ1-2,TRBV6-5,TGTGCCAGCAGTTCGCCCCGACGGCTAAACGGCTACACCTTC,CASSSPRRLNGYTF
NA,14,NA,TRBJ1-3,TRBV6-6,TGTGCCAGCAGTCCAACCCGACAGGGAAACACCATATATTTT,CASSPTRQGNTIYF
NA,14,few,TRBJ2-7,TRBV5-4,TGTGCCAGCAGCCCCCGGACACAAACCTACGAGCAGTACTTC,CASSPRTQTYEQYF
NA,13,NA,TRBJ1-5,TRBV14,TGTGCCAGCAGCTCGGCAGTCTCTCAGCCCCAGCATTTT,CASSSAVSQPQHF
TRBD1,13,NA,TRBJ1-2,TRBV19,TGTGCCAGTAGTATAGGGACAGGGGATGGCTACACCTTC,CASSIGTGDGYTF
TRBD2,18,once,TRBJ2-7,TRBV7-9,TGTGCCAGCAGCTTAGCGCCAGCCTGGGTAGCGGGGCGCGGCGAGCAGTACTTC,CASSLAPAWVAGRGEQYF
NA,14,NA,TRBJ2-1,TRBV2,TGTGCCAGCAGTCTAAACCCTTCGTACAGTGAGCAGTTCTTC,CASSLNPSYSEQFF
TRBD2,14,NA,TRBJ2-7,TRBV7-2,TGTGCCAGCAGCGCTAGCGGGGGAGTAGGGGAGCAGTACTTC,CASSASGGVGEQYF
NA,18,few,TRBJ2-1,TRBV6-4,TGTGCCAGCAGTTCCCCCCAGGGGGGGGGCCGTTCAGGCAATGAGCAGTTCTTC,CASSSPQGGGRSGNEQFF
NA,14,NA,TRBJ2-1,TRBV10-2,TGCGCCAGCAAAACAGGCAGCACCTACAATGAGCAGTTCTTC,CASKTGSTYNEQFF
NA,12,NA,TRBJ1-1,TRBV7-9,TGTGCCAGCAGCCCGGTTTTCCCTGAAGCTTTCTTT,CASSPVFPEAFF
TRBD1,15,NA,TRBJ2-2,TRBV18,TGTGCCAGCTCACCAGACAGGGCCAGAACCGGGGAGCTGTTTTTT,CASSPDRARTGELFF
NA,14,NA,TRBJ1-3,TRBV6-5,TGTGCCAGCACCCGTGGAGACTCTGGAAACACCATATATTTT,CASTRGDSGNTIYF
TRBD2,13,NA,TRBJ2-7,TRBV9,TGTGCCAGCAGGGCTAGCGGCTCCTACGAGCAGTACTTC,CASRASGSYEQYF
TRBD2,15,NA,TRBJ2-2,TRBV9,TGTGCCAGCACCCTGACTAGCGGGAACACCGGGGAGCTGTTTTTT,CASTLTSGNTGELFF
NA,18,NA,TRBJ1-6,TRBV4-1,TGCGCCAGCAGCCAAAGCACGTTCGTCAGGGGTGGGAATTCACCCCTCCACTTT,CASSQSTFVRGGNSPLHF
TRBD2,15,few,TRBJ2-1,TRBV7-9,TGTGCCAGCAGCGTACTAGCGGGAGCTTACAATGAGCAGTTCTTC,CASSVLAGAYNEQFF
NA,15,NA,TRBJ2-7,TRBV18,TGTGCCAGCTCACCCCCCCCCGGGAGAACCTACGAGCAGTACTTC,CASSPPPGRTYEQYF
TRBD1,14,NA,TRBJ1-2,TRBV7-9,TGTGCCAGCAGCGAGACAGGGGGCGGATATGGCTACACCTTC,CASSETGGGYGYTF
NA,16,NA,TRBJ1-3,TRBV5-8,TGTGCCAGCAGCTTGGTGGTGACAGACTCTGGAAACACCATATATTTT,CASSLVVTDSGNTIYF
NA,16,NA,TRBJ1-2,TRBV11-3,TGTGCCAGCAGCCCACGGACAGTCCTGACTAGCTATGGCTACACCTTC,CASSPRTVLTSYGYTF
NA,15,NA,TRBJ1-1,TRBV3-1/TRBV3-2,TGTGCCAGCAGCCCATCCGGGGGCCGTGCCACTGAAGTTTTCTTT,CASSPSGGRATEVFF
TRBD1,16,NA,TRBJ1-1,TRBV7-2,TGTGCCAGCAGCTTAGCGGGCAGGGGGGTGAACACTGAAGCTTTCTTT,CASSLAGRGVNTEAFF
NA,14,few,TRBJ1-1,TRBV10-2,TGCGCCAGCAGGGCACTGCTTCCCAACACTGAAGCTTTCTTT,CASRALLPNTEAFF
TRBD2,15,NA,TRBJ2-3,TRBV6-5,TGTGCCAGCAGACGCGGGACTAGCGGGGGGGATACGCAGTATTTT,CASRRGTSGGDTQYF
NA,14,NA,TRBJ2-2,TRBV9,TGTGCCAGCAGCGTAATCGGGGACACCGGGGAGCTGTTTTTT,CASSVIGDTGELFF
NA,16,NA,TRBJ1-2,TRBV6-5,TGTGCCAGCAGTTACGTATACGGGGGGCAGGGCTATGGCTACACCTTC,CASSYVYGGQGYGYTF
TRBD1,16,NA,TRBJ2-5,TRBV5-1,TGCGCCAGCTACCTCCCGGGTGCAGGGGGCAGGGAGACCCAGTACTTC,CASYLPGAGGRETQYF
TRBD2,13,once,TRBJ2-7,TRBV6-5,TGTGCCAGCAGCCCCGGGGGGGGAAACGAGCAGTACTTC,CASSPGGGNEQYF
NA,15,NA,TRBJ1-1,TRBV7-8,TGTGCCAGCAGCTTAGCGCTCAGGATGAACACTGAAGCTTTCTTT,CASSLALRMNTEAFF